This T cell receptor beta chain derives from a study of cytomegalovirus exposure and HLA in healthy donors. CDR3 length: 12 amino acids. The V segment lost 6 bases and the J segment 8 bases; nucleotides outside the gene matches: 9. Germline CDR1 is SQVTM and CDR2 is ANQGSEA. Note on this clone: The antigen is unknown.

This PCR relied on a set of 60 Vbeta primers and 13 Jbeta primers. Produced via immunoSEQ multiplex PCR; TCRdb's table is partial and in-frame only. Here the sample table reports approximately 150,000 clones. Study-level findings and limits: Reported performance of the classifier showed diagnosis of cytomegalovirus status with high specificity and sensitivity.

The gene calls are TRBV29-1 and TRBJ1-2, with TRBD1 matching over 7 bases. This TCR derives from a male donor in good health and CMV-seronegative. The sequenced sample was PBMCs. This CDR3 reads CSVTTGAGGYTF. Here the CDR3 DNA reads TGCAGCGTGACCACAGGGGCGGGAGGCTACACCTTC.